The present entry profiles one TCR beta chain with its context. Treatment noted: approximately 18 received Ad26.COV2.S at low or high dose, single or two shots; five or six received placebo; per-sample allocation not given. Vaccine and placebo recipients were sampled on day 63 after the first injection. This entry comes from a study of Ad26.COV2.S vaccination and SARS-CoV-2 variants. Looked up from germline, CDR1 is MNHEY and CDR2 is SMNVEV (reference sequence). CDR3 length equals 14 residues. The V segment lost 5 bases and the J segment 1 base; nucleotides outside the gene matches: 3. Sequenced by immunoSEQ multiplex PCR; TCRdb stores in-frame clones only, minus some. The sample has around 300,000 clones, roughly 91% seen once.

The TCR comes from a person aged 18-65 years who received the Ad26.COV2.S COVID-19 vaccine or a placebo. The chain couples TRBV27 to TRBJ2-5; TRBD1 matches at 8 bases. Sequencing used peripheral blood, obtained in a trial of Ad26.COV2.S vaccine versus placebo. The CDR3 nucleotides read TGTGCCAGCAGTCCTACAGGGGGCCAAGAGACCCAGTACTTC. Its translation: CASSPTGGQETQYF.